A single sample is the source of the 28 T cell receptor beta chains below, sequenced in a study of control samples from healthy donors and cancer patients. Data came from immunoSEQ multiplex PCR; TCRdb stores just in-frame clones and leaves some out. The sample comprises approximately 150,000 clones, around nine tenths of which are singletons, and 0.68% rests with the top ten. Sample: blood. The origin of the receptors is a woman aged 25 to 39 in good health.

The genes are TRBV19 and TRBJ2-3, with 9 nucleotides matching TRBD2. Germline V gene data show CDR1 as LNHDA and CDR2 as SQIVND (reference sequence). V shed 1 base, J shed 8 bases, and the junction held 7 bases outside the gene matches. CDR3 length: 15 amino acids. The CDR3 protein is CASSIAAGGVVTQYF. DNA of the CDR3: TGTGCCAGTAGTATAGCGGCGGGAGGGGTTGTTACGCAGTATTTT.

J is TRBJ1-4 and V is TRBV28; 9 bases align to TRBD1. Germline CDR1 and CDR2: MDHEN and SYDVKM. This CDR3 is 15 amino acids long. Trimming took 6 bases from V and 4 from J; bases not matched to a gene: 6. The CDR3 region is CASSTQGAVNEKLFF. The CDR3 DNA is TGTGCCAGCAGCACACAGGGGGCGGTTAATGAAAAACTGTTTTTT.

The chain uses TRBV10-2 and TRBJ2-7; the D is unclear. Looked up from germline, CDR1 is WSHSY and CDR2 is SAAADI. The CDR3 sequence is 13 residues long. V lost 6 bases to trimming and J lost 4 bases, with 13 bases between them. The chain's CDR3 is CASSPQKWYEQYF. The CDR3 DNA follows: TGCGCCAGCAGCCCACAGAAATGGTACGAGCAGTACTTC.

J is TRBJ2-6 and V is TRBV7-2; 9 bases map to TRBD1. Trimming at V came to 3 bases and at J to 2 bases, leaving 11 bases not matched to a gene. Germline CDR1 and CDR2: SGHTA and FQGNSA. This CDR3 is 19 amino acids long. CDR3 bases: TGTGCCAGCAGCTTGGTGGGACAGGGAGGATCGGCTGGGGCCAACGTCCTGACTTTC. Amino acids: CASSLVGQGGSAGANVLTF.

The CDR3, as DNA: TGTGCCAGTAGTTCACTACAGGGTGGGGAGCAGTACTTC. Translated, it gives CASSSLQGGEQYF. The chain uses TRBV19 and TRBJ2-7; D possibly corresponds to TRBD1 (6 bases). The V and J ends lost 5 bases and 7 bases respectively, with 15 bases between them. The germline CDR1 and CDR2 sequences are LNHDA and SQIVND (reference sequence). The length of the CDR3 is 13 residues.

This clone was picked up one time. The chain links TRBV5-1 to TRBJ2-3; D unresolved. The CDR3 contains 11 residues. CDR1 and CDR2 from the germline V gene are SGHRS and YFSETQ. Trimming removed 0 bases from V and 8 bases from J, with 4 bases in between. CDR3 nucleotides: TGCGCCAGCAGCTTGGAAGGTACGCAGTATTTT. Translated, it gives CASSLEGTQYF. The full variable domain, its missing parts supplied by reference TRBV5-1 and TRBJ2-3, is KAGVTQTPRYLIKTRGQQVTLSCSPISGHRSVSWYQQTPGQGLQFLFEYFSETQRNKGNFPGRFSGRQFSNSRSEMNVSTLELGDSALYLCASSLEGTQYFGPGTRLTVL.

The chain links TRBV6-5 to TRBJ2-1; no definite D call. The germline V gene has CDR1 MNHEY and CDR2 SVGAGI. The CDR3 spans 13 residues. V was cut by 8 bases and J by 5 bases, with 13 bases left in between. The chain's CDR3 is CASGKRWDNEQFF. The CDR3 DNA is TGTGCCAGCGGTAAGAGGTGGGACAATGAGCAGTTCTTC.

The J gene is TRBJ1-6, the V gene TRBV19; tentatively, D is TRBD1 (6 bases). V was trimmed by 2 bases and J by 5 bases, leaving 13 bases between them. Germline values: CDR1 LNHDA, CDR2 SQIVND (reference sequence). The CDR3 covers 16 residues. DNA of the CDR3: TGTGCCAGTAGTATATTACCGAGGACAGATAATTCACCCCTCCACTTT. It yields the protein CASSILPRTDNSPLHF.

The gene calls are TRBV6-5 and TRBJ2-2; the D is unclear. V was cut by 6 bases and J by 2 bases, with 4 bases left in between. Germline V gives CDR1 MNHEY, CDR2 SVGAGI. The CDR3 sequence is 12 residues long. The CDR3 DNA follows: TGTGCCAGCAGCCTAAACACCGGGGAGCTGTTTTTT. It encodes CASSLNTGELFF.

This sequence joins TRBV12-3 or TRBV12-4 and TRBJ1-3; unclear D gene. V lost 4 bases to trimming and J lost 4 bases, with 8 bases between them. The CDR3 extends over 13 amino acids. The CDR3 DNA sequence: TGTGCCAGCAGTTACCAGCCAGGAAACACCATATATTTT. Its protein product is CASSYQPGNTIYF.

The rearrangement links TRBV6-2 or TRBV6-3 to TRBJ2-5, with 10 positions matching TRBD2. The germline V gene has CDR1 MNHEY and CDR2 SVGEGT. V dropped 2 bases and J dropped 3; count of bases not matched to a gene: 6. This CDR3 has 16 amino acids. Written as DNA, the CDR3 is TGTGCCAGCAGTTACGCCGGAAGCGGGAGGGAAGAGACCCAGTACTTC. Encoded protein: CASSYAGSGREETQYF.

The chain is built from TRBV24-1 and TRBJ2-1, with D maybe TRBD2 (6 bases). In germline, CDR1 is KGHDR, CDR2 SFDVKD. The V end was cut by 2 bases, the J end by 7 bases, with 14 bases between. This CDR3 is built from 15 residues. CDR3: CATSDWGGRSNEQFF. CDR3 sequence (DNA): TGTGCCACCAGTGATTGGGGAGGACGGTCAAATGAGCAGTTCTTC.

J is TRBJ1-2 and V is TRBV2, with 9 bases fitting TRBD1. This CDR3 is 14 amino acids long. CDR1 SNHLY and CDR2 FYNNEI come from the germline V gene. The trim removed 6 bases at V and 8 bases at J, leaving 10 bases unmatched. CDR3 protein: CASRDAGTGHGYTF. The CDR3, as DNA: TGTGCCAGCAGGGACGCCGGGACAGGGCACGGCTACACCTTC.

This sequence joins TRBV5-1 and TRBJ2-2, with D unresolved. The CDR3 is made up of 13 amino acids. The V and J ends lost 5 bases and 6 bases respectively, with 11 bases between them. Germline-derived CDR1 and CDR2 are SGHRS and YFSETQ. For the CDR3, the DNA is TGCGCCAGCAGGCGATACAGTTCCGGGGAGCTGTTTTTT. It is translated as CASRRYSSGELFF.

This rearrangement joins TRBV10-1 to TRBJ2-2, with 9 bases lining up with TRBD1. The CDR3 runs 15 residues. CDR1 and CDR2 (germline): WNHNN, SYGVQD (reference sequence). V was pared by 7 bases and J by 4 bases, with 7 bases of the junction left unmatched. The CDR3: CASTTGQGGTGELFF. The CDR3 DNA reads as TGCGCCAGCACCACGGGACAGGGCGGCACCGGGGAGCTGTTTTTT.

This chain links TRBV30 with TRBJ2-2, with D tentatively TRBD2 (6 bases). Trimming cost V 5 bases and J 6 bases, with 7 bases left between them. The CDR3 sequence is 11 residues long. Germline loops: CDR1 GTSNPN, CDR2 SVGIG (reference sequence). Here the CDR3 reads CAWGGSGELFF. Here the CDR3 DNA reads TGTGCCTGGGGGGGGTCCGGGGAGCTGTTTTTT.

The rearrangement links TRBV19 to TRBJ2-1; no firm D call. CDR1 LNHDA and CDR2 SQIVND come from the germline V gene (reference sequence). V was shortened by 3 bases and J by 8 bases, with 17 bases between the two germline ends. This CDR3 contains 15 residues. The CDR3 region is CASSIFRGAPDEQFF. The CDR3, as DNA: TGTGCCAGTAGTATTTTTAGAGGAGCTCCGGATGAGCAGTTCTTC.

The chain joins TRBV28 to TRBJ1-4; D call uncertain. V dropped 1 base and J dropped 3 bases, with 6 bases sitting between them. The CDR3 is 14 residues long. Germline-derived CDR1 and CDR2 are MDHEN and SYDVKM. The CDR3 here is CASSLYQANEKLFF. CDR3 DNA: TGTGCCAGCAGTTTATATCAGGCTAATGAAAAACTGTTTTTT.

The J gene is TRBJ2-7, the V gene TRBV20-1; 7 nucleotides line up with TRBD2. CDR1 DFQATT and CDR2 SNEGSKA come from the germline V gene (reference sequence). V shed 3 bases and J 3 bases; nucleotides not matched to a gene: 8. This CDR3 has 14 residues. The CDR3 region is CSASQPGGRYEQYF. CDR3 nucleotides: TGCAGTGCTAGTCAGCCGGGAGGCCGCTACGAGCAGTACTTC.

This sequence joins TRBV5-8 and TRBJ1-4, with 7 bases lining up with TRBD1. The CDR3 sequence is 14 residues long. Trimming removed 2 bases from V and 7 bases from J; junction bases left unmatched: 5. The germline V gene has CDR1 SGHTS and CDR2 YDEGEE. CDR3 in amino acids: CASSFRDSGEKLFF. The CDR3 DNA reads as TGTGCCAGCAGCTTCCGGGACAGTGGTGAAAAACTGTTTTTT. Based on the CDR3 plus reference TRBV5-8 and TRBJ1-4, the full variable domain is EAGVTQSPTHLIKTRGQQATLRCSPISGHTSVYWYQQALGLGLQFLLWYDEGEERNRGNFPPRFSGRQFPNYSSELNVNALELEDSALYLCASSFRDSGEKLFFGSGTQLSVL.

V usage is TRBV5-1 and J usage is TRBJ1-1; D remains ambiguous. Per germline, CDR1 SGHRS and CDR2 YFSETQ. V was trimmed by 4 bases and J by 5 bases, leaving 18 bases between them. The CDR3 spans 15 residues. The CDR3 region is CASSPRSGMGTEAFF. The CDR3 bases are TGCGCCAGCAGCCCTAGATCGGGGATGGGGACTGAAGCTTTCTTT.

The chain carries TRBV5-1 and TRBJ2-5; D perhaps matches TRBD2 (5 bases). Trimming removed 3 bases at V and 2 bases at J, with 14 bases between. The length of the CDR3 is 15 residues. CDR1 and CDR2 (germline): SGHRS, YFSETQ. The CDR3 region has the DNA TGCGCCAGCAGCTCCCAACCGGGGAATCAAGAGACCCAGTACTTC. Residues: CASSSQPGNQETQYF.

J is TRBJ1-3 and V is TRBV18; TRBD1 agrees at 7 bases. The germline V gene encodes CDR1 KGHSH and CDR2 LQKENI. The CDR3 sequence is 15 residues long. J gave up 7 bases and V 2 bases, and 8 bases lay outside the gene matches. DNA for the CDR3: TGTGCCAGCTCACCATTGGAGGGGGCCCCGAACACCATATATTTT. Encoded protein: CASSPLEGAPNTIYF.

This sequence joins TRBV7-9 and TRBJ2-7; 9 nucleotides agree with TRBD1. In germline, CDR1 is SEHNR, CDR2 FQNEAQ (reference sequence). This CDR3 has 15 amino acids. The junction had 7 bases not matched to a gene; V was cut back by 5 bases and J by 2 bases. CDR3 sequence: CASSTGQGEPYEQYF. The CDR3, as DNA: TGTGCCAGCAGCACGGGACAGGGAGAACCCTACGAGCAGTACTTC.

The V call is TRBV6-5, the J call TRBJ2-1; D gene ambiguous. V gave up 2 bases and J gave up 10 bases, with 6 bases separating them. This CDR3 is 11 amino acids long. Germline values: CDR1 MNHEY, CDR2 SVGAGI. CDR3 in amino acids: CASSYGSEQFF. The CDR3 DNA reads as TGTGCCAGCAGTTACGGATCCGAGCAGTTCTTC.

The CDR3 sequence is CASSQYGAGVSGANVLTF. Written as DNA, the CDR3 is TGTGCCAGCAGCCAATATGGGGCCGGGGTCTCTGGGGCCAACGTCCTGACTTTC. The chain links TRBV16 to TRBJ2-6, with D possibly called TRBD1 or TRBD2 (5 bases each). In germline, CDR1 is KGHSY, CDR2 FQNENV. V was shortened by 1 base and J by 0 bases, with 13 bases between the two germline ends. The CDR3 is 18 amino acids.

The chain couples TRBV6-6 to TRBJ2-3, with D uncertain. Germline V gives CDR1 MNHNY, CDR2 SVGAGI (reference sequence). The CDR3 extends over 12 amino acids. Trimming cost V 6 bases and J 6 bases, with 10 bases left between them. The CDR3 sequence is CASRIGVDTQYF. For the CDR3, the DNA is TGTGCCAGCAGGATAGGTGTGGATACGCAGTATTTT.

The rearrangement uses TRBV7-3 and TRBJ2-5; 9 bases map to TRBD2. Germline CDR1 SGHTA, CDR2 FQGTGA. The CDR3 has 16 amino acids. Trimming at V came to 4 bases and at J to 5 bases, leaving 11 bases not matched to a gene. This CDR3 is CASSSRGSGSLETQYF. In DNA form, the CDR3 reads TGTGCCAGCAGCTCAAGGGGTAGCGGGAGTTTGGAGACCCAGTACTTC. The whole variable domain, remainder taken from reference TRBV7-3 and TRBJ2-5, is GAGVSQTPSNKVTEKGKYVELRCDPISGHTALYWYRQSLGQGPEFLIYFQGTGAADDSGLPNDRFFAVRPEGSVSTLKIQRTERGDSAVYLCASSSRGSGSLETQYFGPGTRLLVL.